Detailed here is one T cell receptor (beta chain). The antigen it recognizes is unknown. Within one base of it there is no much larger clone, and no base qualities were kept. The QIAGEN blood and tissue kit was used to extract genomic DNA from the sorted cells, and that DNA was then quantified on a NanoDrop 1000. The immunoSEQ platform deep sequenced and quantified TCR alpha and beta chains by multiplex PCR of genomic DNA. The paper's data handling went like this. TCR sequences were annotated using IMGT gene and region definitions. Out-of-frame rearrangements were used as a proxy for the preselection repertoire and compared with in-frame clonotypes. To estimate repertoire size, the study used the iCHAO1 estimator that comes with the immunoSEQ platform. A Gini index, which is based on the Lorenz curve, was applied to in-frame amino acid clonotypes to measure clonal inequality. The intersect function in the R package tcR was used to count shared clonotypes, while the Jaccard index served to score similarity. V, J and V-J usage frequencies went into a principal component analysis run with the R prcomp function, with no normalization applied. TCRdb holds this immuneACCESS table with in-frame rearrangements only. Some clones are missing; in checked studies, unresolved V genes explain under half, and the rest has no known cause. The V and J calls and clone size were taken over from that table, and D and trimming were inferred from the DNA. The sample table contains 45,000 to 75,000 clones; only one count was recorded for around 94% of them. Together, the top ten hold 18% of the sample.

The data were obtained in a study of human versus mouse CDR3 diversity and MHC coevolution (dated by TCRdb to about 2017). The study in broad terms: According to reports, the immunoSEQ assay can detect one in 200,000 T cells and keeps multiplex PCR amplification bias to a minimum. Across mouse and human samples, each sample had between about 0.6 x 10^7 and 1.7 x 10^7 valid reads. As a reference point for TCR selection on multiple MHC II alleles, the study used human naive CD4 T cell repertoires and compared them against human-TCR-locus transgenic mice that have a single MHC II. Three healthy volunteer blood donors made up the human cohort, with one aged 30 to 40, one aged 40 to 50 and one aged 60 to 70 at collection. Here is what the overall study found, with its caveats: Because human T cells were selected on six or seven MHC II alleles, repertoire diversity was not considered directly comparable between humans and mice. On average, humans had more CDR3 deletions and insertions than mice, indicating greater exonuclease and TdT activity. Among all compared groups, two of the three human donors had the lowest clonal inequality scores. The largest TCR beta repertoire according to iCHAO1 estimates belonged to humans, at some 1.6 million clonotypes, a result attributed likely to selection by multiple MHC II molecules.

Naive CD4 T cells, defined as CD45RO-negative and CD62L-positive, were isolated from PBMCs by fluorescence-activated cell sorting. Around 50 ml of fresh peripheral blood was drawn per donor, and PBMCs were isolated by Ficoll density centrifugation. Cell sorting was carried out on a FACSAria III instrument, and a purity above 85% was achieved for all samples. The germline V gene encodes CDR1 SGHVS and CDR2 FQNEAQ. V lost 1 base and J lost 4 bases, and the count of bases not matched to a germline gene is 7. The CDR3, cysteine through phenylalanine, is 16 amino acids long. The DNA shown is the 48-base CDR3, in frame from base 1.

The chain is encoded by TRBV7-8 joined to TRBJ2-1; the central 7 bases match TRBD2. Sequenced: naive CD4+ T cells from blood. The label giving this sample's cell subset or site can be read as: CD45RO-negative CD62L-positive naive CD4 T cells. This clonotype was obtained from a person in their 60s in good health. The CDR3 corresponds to CASSLVMRGGYNEQFF. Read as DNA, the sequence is TGTGCCAGCAGCTTAGTGATGCGGGGAGGGTACAATGAGCAGTTCTTC. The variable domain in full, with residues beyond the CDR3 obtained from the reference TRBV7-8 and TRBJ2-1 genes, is GAGVSQSPRYKVAKRGQDVALRCDPISGHVSLFWYQQALGQGPEFLTYFQNEAQLDKSGLPSDRFFAERPEGSVSTLKIQRTQQEDSAVYLCASSLVMRGGYNEQFFGPGTRLTVL.